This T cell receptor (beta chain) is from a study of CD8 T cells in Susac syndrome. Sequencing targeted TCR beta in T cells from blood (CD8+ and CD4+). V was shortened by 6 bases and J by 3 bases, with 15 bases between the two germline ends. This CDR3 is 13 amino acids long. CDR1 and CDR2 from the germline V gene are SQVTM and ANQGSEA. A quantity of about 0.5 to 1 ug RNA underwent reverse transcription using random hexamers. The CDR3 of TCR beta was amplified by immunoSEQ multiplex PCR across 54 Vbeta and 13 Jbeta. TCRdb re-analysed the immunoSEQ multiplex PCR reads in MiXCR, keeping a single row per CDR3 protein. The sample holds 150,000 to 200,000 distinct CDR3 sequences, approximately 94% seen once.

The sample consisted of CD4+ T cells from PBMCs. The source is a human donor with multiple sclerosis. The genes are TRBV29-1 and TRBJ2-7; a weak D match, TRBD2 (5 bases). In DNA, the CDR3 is TGCAGCGTGACCGACCTTGGGAGCTACGAGCAGTACTTC. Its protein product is CSVTDLGSYEQYF.